The subject of this entry is one T cell receptor (beta chain). The CDR3 has 14 residues. Trimming at V came to 5 bases and at J to 4 bases, leaving 5 bases not matched to a gene. Germline CDR1 is GTSNPN and CDR2 is SVGIG (reference sequence). The sample is drawn from a study of patients and donors after allogeneic stem cell transplantation. In TCRdb, the RT-PCR reads were re-called with MiXCR into one record per CDR3 protein. The profile shows 800,000 to 1,000,000 distinct CDR3 sequences, under 20% of them singletons. The origin of this receptor is a human donor who was either an allogeneic HSCT recipient or a stem cell or donor lymphocyte infusion donor (not recorded which). It is not recorded whose cells these are; they may come from a transplant donor. The sequenced sample was blood, either unsorted or a sorted T cell fraction (not recorded which). This rearrangement joins TRBV30 to TRBJ2-3, with 11 bases lining up with TRBD1. In nucleotides, the CDR3 is TGTGCCTGGCGGCCGGGACAGGGGGCAGATACGCAGTATTTT. Translated, it gives CAWRPGQGADTQYF.